The 8 T cell receptor beta chains presented below share a single source sample, sequenced in a study of cytomegalovirus exposure and HLA in healthy donors. In the PCR, 60 Vbeta and 13 Jbeta primers were used. TCRdb keeps only in-frame clones here, not all; method: immunoSEQ multiplex PCR. The table lists over 100,000 clones, about 76% of them singletons. Specimen: PBMCs. These receptors originate from a man between 35 and 55 years old in good health and CMV-seropositive.

This clone was found a few times. The rearrangement joins TRBV4-1 to TRBJ1-4; 8 bases map to TRBD1. V dropped 4 bases and J dropped 10; count of bases not matched to a gene: 8. Germline V gives CDR1 MGHRA, CDR2 YSYEKL. The CDR3 covers 14 residues. The CDR3 DNA sequence: TGCGCCAGCAGCCCGGACAGGGAGAGGGTAAAACTGTTTTTT. The encoded protein is CASSPDRERVKLFF.

This clone has a handful of counts. The genes are TRBV7-9 and TRBJ2-1, with unresolved D. Per germline, CDR1 SEHNR and CDR2 FQNEAQ (reference sequence). V was cut by 1 base and J by 0 bases, with 19 bases left in between. The CDR3 covers 19 residues. The CDR3 DNA sequence: TGTGCCAGCAGCTTAGTCCTTTGGAAGAGACTCTTCTCCTACAATGAGCAGTTCTTC. Its translation: CASSLVLWKRLFSYNEQFF. The full variable domain, in which reference TRBV7-9 and TRBJ2-1 provide the parts outside the CDR3, is DTGVSQNPRHKITKRGQNVTFRCDPISEHNRLYWYRQTLGQGPEFLTYFQNEAQLEKSRLLSDRFSAERPKGSFSTLEIQRTEQGDSAMYLCASSLVLWKRLFSYNEQFFGPGTRLTVL.

This clone was counted between two and nine times. The chain carries TRBV28 and TRBJ2-7; 7 nucleotides line up with TRBD2. The V gene end was trimmed by 4 bases and the J gene end by 7 bases; junction bases not matched to a gene: 13. This CDR3 comprises 15 residues. Germline V gene data show CDR1 as MDHEN and CDR2 as SYDVKM. The CDR3: CASSSDGLVPTEQYF. The DNA for the CDR3 is TGTGCCAGCAGTTCGGACGGACTAGTCCCTACGGAGCAGTACTTC.

This chain connects TRBV5-6 to TRBJ1-2, with 9 bases that match TRBD1. This CDR3 is 14 amino acids long. V was clipped by 0 bases and J by 4 bases; unmatched bases: 1. Per the germline V gene, CDR1 is SGHDT and CDR2 is YYEEEE. The CDR3 loop reads CASSLDRGLYGYTF. CDR3 DNA sequence: TGTGCCAGCAGCTTGGACAGGGGGCTCTATGGCTACACCTTC.

The chain recombines TRBV9 with TRBJ2-2; D is perhaps TRBD1 (6 bases). Germline values: CDR1 SGDLS, CDR2 YYNGEE. V was pared by 3 bases and J by 3 bases, with 6 bases between. The CDR3 covers 13 residues. CDR3 protein: CASSEGDTGELFF. The CDR3 DNA reads TGTGCCAGCAGCGAGGGGGACACCGGGGAGCTGTTTTTT.

V gene TRBV2 combines with J gene TRBJ2-7, with 7 bases fitting TRBD1. V lost 8 bases, J lost 3 bases, and 4 bases stayed unmatched. This CDR3 contains 12 residues. The germline CDR1 and CDR2 sequences are SNHLY and FYNNEI. CDR3 bases: TGTGCCAGCCTGGGACAGATCTACGAGCAGTACTTC. Its translation: CASLGQIYEQYF. Drawing the rest from reference TRBV2 and TRBJ2-7, the complete variable domain is EPEVTQTPSHQVTQMGQEVILRCVPISNHLYFYWYRQILGQKVEFLVSFYNNEISEKSEIFDDQFSVERPDGSNFTLKIRSTKLEDSAMYFCASLGQIYEQYFGPGTRLTVT.

The gene calls are TRBV10-3 and TRBJ2-2; perhaps TRBD1 as D (6 bases). Deletions cut 0 bases from V and 3 bases from J, with 11 bases between. CDR1 and CDR2 (germline): ENHRY, SYGVKD. CDR3 length: 16 residues. The CDR3 region is CAISESGGRDTGELFF. CDR3 in DNA: TGTGCCATCAGTGAGTCAGGGGGTAGGGACACCGGGGAGCTGTTTTTT.

The chain has TRBV28 and TRBJ2-1; 14 nucleotides align to TRBD2. The CDR3 is 16 residues long. With V trimmed by 5 bases and J by 5 bases, 5 bases remained unmatched. Looked up from germline, CDR1 is MDHEN and CDR2 is SYDVKM. Here the CDR3 DNA reads TGTGCCAGCAGTCGACTAGCGGGGGGGTTCAACAATGAGCAGTTCTTC. Translated, it gives CASSRLAGGFNNEQFF.